This T cell receptor beta chain derives from a study of blood T cell repertoires in COVID-19. Only in-frame clones appear in the TCRdb table, and some are missing; sequencing was by immunoSEQ multiplex PCR. This table holds about 400,000 clones, approximately 90% found once. Cohort 3 recovered donors had two negative PCRs, clearance, or symptom resolution. V gave up 2 bases and J gave up 4 bases; unmatched junction bases: 4. The CDR3 runs to 14 residues. Germline-derived CDR1 and CDR2 are MGHRA and YSYEKL. Sequences were obtained from PBMCs or T cells enriched from blood (not recorded which). This clonotype originated in a woman between 45 and 65 years old who had recovered from COVID-19. The V gene is TRBV4-1, the J gene TRBJ1-2, with TRBD1 identical over 7 bases. CDR3 amino acids: CASSQTGVPYGYTF. The CDR3 bases are TGCGCCAGCAGCCAAACAGGGGTCCCCTATGGCTACACCTTC.